The next 2 T cell receptor beta chains were all read from a single sample in a study of T cells in Graves' hyperthyroidism and ophthalmopathy. RNA transcripts provided the source from which TCR beta CDR3 regions were amplified. In the first-round RT-PCR of the TCR CDR3, the HTBI primer set was used. From the multiplex PCR reads, TCRdb called clonotypes with MiXCR, one entry per CDR3 protein. The table records 550,000 to 850,000 distinct CDR3 sequences, roughly a sixth of them present only once. What was sequenced was blood. The receptors derive from a woman in her forties or fifties with Graves' hyperthyroidism that later progressed to Graves' ophthalmopathy.

This clonotype was detected only a few times. The V call is TRBV5-5, the J call TRBJ1-3, with D possibly TRBD1 on 6 matching bases. Looked up from germline, CDR1 is SGHKS and CDR2 is YYEKEE (reference sequence). The CDR3 spans 17 residues. V was clipped by 0 bases and J by 4 bases, with 17 bases between them. The CDR3 region is CASSLAVQGRVGNTIYF. CDR3 DNA sequence: TGTGCCAGCAGCTTGGCCGTGCAGGGGAGAGTCGGAAACACCATATATTTT. Variable domain in full (rest from reference TRBV5-5 and TRBJ1-3): DAGVTQSPTHLIKTRGQQVTLRCSPISGHKSVSWYQQVLGQGPQFIFQYYEKEERGRGNFPDRFSARQFPNYSSELNVNALLLGDSALYLCASSLAVQGRVGNTIYFGEGSWLTVV.

This clonotype was observed at least ten times. The chain has TRBV7-8 and TRBJ1-1; 8 nucleotides line up with TRBD1. V lost 3 bases, J lost 4 bases, and 7 bases stayed unmatched. This CDR3 is 15 amino acids long. Germline V gives CDR1 SGHVS, CDR2 FQNEAQ. The DNA for the CDR3 is TGTGCCAGCAGCTTTTTACAGGGGGTTAGCACTGAAGCTTTCTTT. Its protein is CASSFLQGVSTEAFF.